Listed below are T cell receptor beta chains from one sample, sequenced in a study of long-term antiretroviral therapy in people with HIV. The protocol was immunoSEQ multiplex PCR, while the TCRdb copy is restricted to in-frame clones and leaves out a portion. The sample includes 45,000 to 50,000 clones, around 80% of them seen just once. The sequenced sample was unsorted PBMCs, obtained 0.8 years after starting antiretroviral therapy. The source of these receptors is a woman aged 18-29 years with HIV. The CDR3 runs from the conserved cysteine through the conserved F or W. The D gene is left open where the match is weak. Only some rows state a clone size, as once, few, many or a class for expanded clones.

clone_size	v_call	d_call	j_call	cdr3_aa	cdr3_nt
-	TRBV7-8	TRBD2	TRBJ2-2	CASSLRASSGRGSGELFF	TGTGCCAGCAGCTTACGGGCCTCTAGCGGGAGGGGTTCCGGGGAGCTGTTTTTT
once	TRBV28	TRBD1	TRBJ1-1	CASRDGTEVNEAFF	TGTGCCAGCAGGGACGGGACAGAAGTTAATGAAGCTTTCTTT
-	TRBV27	-	TRBJ2-3	CASSLYTGTPTSTDTQYF	TGTGCCAGCAGTTTATATACCGGGACACCGACTAGCACAGATACGCAGTATTTT
-	TRBV9	-	TRBJ2-3	CASSADTDTQYF	TGTGCCAGCAGCGCCGACACAGATACGCAGTATTTT
medium-sized	TRBV25-1	-	TRBJ1-5	CASSDISSNQPQHF	TGTGCCAGCAGTGACATTTCTAGCAATCAGCCCCAGCATTTT
-	TRBV7-3	TRBD2	TRBJ2-1	CTSSFTGLPLNEQFF	TGTACCAGCAGCTTCACGGGACTACCGCTCAATGAGCAGTTCTTC
-	TRBV7-2	-	TRBJ2-7	CASSTTSSGPYEQYF	TGTGCCAGCAGCACGACTAGTTCCGGGCCCTACGAGCAGTACTTC
-	TRBV6-6	TRBD1	TRBJ2-1	CASRQADREHYNEQFF	TGTGCCAGCAGACAGGCGGACAGGGAGCATTACAATGAGCAGTTCTTC
-	TRBV9	-	TRBJ2-1	CASSVAGVVSYNEQFF	TGTGCCAGCAGCGTAGCAGGGGTAGTTAGCTACAATGAGCAGTTCTTC
-	TRBV7-9	-	TRBJ2-1	CASSLGHRVRDNEQFF	TGTGCCAGCAGCTTGGGACACCGCGTGAGGGACAATGAGCAGTTCTTC
-	TRBV27	-	TRBJ1-1	CASSLGPALNTEAFF	TGTGCCAGCAGTTTAGGGCCAGCTCTGAACACTGAAGCTTTCTTT
large	TRBV7-9	-	TRBJ1-2	CASSLVTAFNGYTF	TGTGCCAGCAGCTTAGTCACAGCCTTTAATGGCTACACCTTC
-	TRBV19	-	TRBJ2-7	CAISQGGKSYEQYF	TGTGCCATCTCGCAGGGCGGTAAGTCCTACGAGCAGTACTTC
-	TRBV4-1	TRBD2	TRBJ2-7	CASSRGGLLSYEQYF	TGCGCCAGCAGCCGCGGGGGACTACTCTCCTACGAGCAGTACTTC
-	TRBV7-2	-	TRBJ2-3	CASSLAGGARTPDTQYF	TGTGCCAGCAGCTTAGCAGGAGGGGCCCGAACCCCGGATACGCAGTATTTT
-	TRBV7-2	-	TRBJ2-7	CASSLEFWDEQYF	TGTGCCAGCAGCTTAGAATTTTGGGACGAGCAGTACTTC
few	TRBV19	-	TRBJ2-1	CASSMTGGSYNEQFF	TGTGCCAGTAGTATGACAGGTGGCTCCTACAATGAGCAGTTCTTC
-	TRBV5-4	TRBD2	TRBJ2-2	CATMGLAGVNTGELFF	TGTGCCACCATGGGACTAGCGGGGGTGAACACCGGGGAGCTGTTTTTT
-	TRBV29-1	-	TRBJ2-7	CSVASPGEQYF	TGCAGCGTTGCCTCTCCGGGAGAGCAGTACTTC
-	TRBV4-1	TRBD2	TRBJ2-1	CASSQVGSGRQFF	TGCGCCAGCAGCCAAGTGGGTAGCGGGAGACAGTTCTTC
-	TRBV9	-	TRBJ2-2	CASSVGGLFGGRELFF	TGTGCCAGCAGCGTGGGGGGACTCTTTGGAGGGAGGGAGCTGTTTTTT
once	TRBV7-3	-	TRBJ2-5	CASSLRGVETQYF	TGTGCCAGCAGCTTAAGGGGTGTGGAGACCCAGTACTTC
once	TRBV20-1	-	TRBJ2-3	CSASPGNTQYF	TGCAGTGCTTCGCCCGGGAATACGCAGTATTTT
-	TRBV19	TRBD1	TRBJ1-2	CASSAGQGYGYTF	TGTGCCAGTAGTGCGGGACAGGGTTATGGCTACACCTTC
-	TRBV4-3	-	TRBJ1-4	CASSQDRTAEKLFF	TGCGCCAGCAGCCAAGATCGGACGGCTGAAAAACTGTTTTTT
-	TRBV18	TRBD2	TRBJ2-1	CASSLTTGTSSYNEQFF	TGTGCCAGCTCACTGACGACCGGGACTAGTTCCTACAATGAGCAGTTCTTC
-	TRBV6-1	-	TRBJ2-7	CASSEVGGFSYEQYF	TGTGCCAGCAGTGAAGTAGGCGGATTCTCCTACGAGCAGTACTTC
-	TRBV28	-	TRBJ1-5	CASSLAREIDQPQHF	TGTGCCAGCAGTTTAGCCAGGGAGATTGATCAGCCCCAGCATTTT
-	TRBV6-5	TRBD2	TRBJ2-7	CASSYSSSGSFYEQYF	TGTGCCAGCAGTTACTCTTCTAGCGGGAGCTTTTACGAGCAGTACTTC
-	TRBV6-5	TRBD1	TRBJ1-1	CASSYFTGGMNTEAFF	TGTGCCAGCAGTTACTTCACAGGGGGGATGAACACTGAAGCTTTCTTT
-	TRBV7-8	-	TRBJ2-7	CASSLGVGAYEQYF	TGTGCCAGCAGCTTAGGCGTCGGGGCTTACGAGCAGTACTTC
-	TRBV5-5	TRBD2	TRBJ2-3	CASSSYSGNPQYF	TGTGCCAGCAGTTCCTATAGCGGGAACCCGCAGTATTTT
-	TRBV14	TRBD2	TRBJ2-7	CASSFPQLAGVDEQYF	TGTGCCAGCAGCTTCCCTCAACTAGCGGGGGTGGACGAGCAGTACTTC
few	TRBV7-9	-	TRBJ2-7	CASSLASQGSRDEQYF	TGTGCCAGCAGCTTAGCCTCACAGGGCTCAAGGGACGAGCAGTACTTC
-	TRBV7-3	-	TRBJ2-1	CASSLRLVDYNEQFF	TGTGCCAGCAGCTTACGTTTAGTAGATTACAATGAGCAGTTCTTC
-	TRBV5-1	TRBD2	TRBJ2-1	CASSLGLTSGRWPYNEQFF	TGCGCCAGCAGCTTGGGATTGACTAGCGGGAGGTGGCCCTACAATGAGCAGTTCTTC
once	TRBV7-2	TRBD1	TRBJ1-5	CASSSPGQGAIRVNQPQHF	TGTGCCAGCAGCTCGCCGGGACAGGGGGCGATCCGAGTCAATCAGCCCCAGCATTTT
-	TRBV6-5	-	TRBJ2-1	CASSGGLFYNEQFF	TGTGCCAGCAGTGGGGGGCTGTTCTACAATGAGCAGTTCTTC
-	TRBV7-9	-	TRBJ2-1	CASSSSWRGNEQFF	TGTGCCAGCAGCTCCTCTTGGAGGGGCAATGAGCAGTTCTTC
-	TRBV5-4	-	TRBJ2-1	CASSLGLVSGNEQFF	TGTGCCAGCAGCTTGGGGCTAGTATCGGGCAATGAGCAGTTCTTC
-	TRBV13	-	TRBJ2-7	CASSFVRVSSYEQYF	TGTGCCAGCAGCTTCGTCAGGGTTAGCTCCTACGAGCAGTACTTC
-	TRBV2	-	TRBJ2-6	CASSSTGSGANVLTF	TGTGCCAGCTCTTCCACAGGGTCTGGGGCCAACGTCCTGACTTTC
-	TRBV6-1	-	TRBJ2-7	CAIDRDTTYEQYF	TGTGCCATCGACCGGGACACCACCTACGAGCAGTACTTC
-	TRBV5-8	-	TRBJ1-2	CASSLAARYLSGYTF	TGTGCCAGCAGCTTGGCAGCCCGATATTTATCGGGCTACACCTTC
-	TRBV10-1	TRBD1	TRBJ1-4	CASSERQGDEKLFF	TGCGCCAGCAGTGAAAGACAGGGGGATGAAAAACTGTTTTTT
-	TRBV27	-	TRBJ2-5	CASSLRVGKETQYF	TGTGCCAGCAGTTTAAGGGTAGGGAAGGAGACCCAGTACTTC
-	TRBV19	-	TRBJ1-4	CASSILAANEKLFF	TGTGCCAGTAGTATCTTGGCCGCCAATGAAAAACTGTTTTTT
medium-sized	TRBV11-2	-	TRBJ2-3	CASSLGPRDTQYF	TGTGCCAGCAGCTTAGGCCCGAGGGATACGCAGTATTTT
few	TRBV4-2	-	TRBJ1-2	CASSLVGRKSYGYTF	TGTGCCAGCAGCTTGGTTGGCAGGAAAAGTTATGGCTACACCTTC
-	TRBV6-5	-	TRBJ2-7	CASRVVGRPPYEQYF	TGTGCCAGCAGGGTTGTAGGCAGGCCACCCTACGAGCAGTACTTC
once	TRBV4-3	TRBD2	TRBJ2-1	CASSGLAGGAGNEQFF	TGCGCCAGCTCCGGGCTAGCGGGAGGGGCGGGCAATGAGCAGTTCTTC
-	TRBV29-1	-	TRBJ1-1	CSVEGRMNTEAFF	TGCAGCGTTGAAGGCAGAATGAACACTGAAGCTTTCTTT
-	TRBV15	TRBD1	TRBJ1-4	CATSRDRGTGGEKLFF	TGTGCCACCAGCAGAGATCGTGGGACAGGGGGTGAAAAACTGTTTTTT